This TCR beta chain originates from a study of blood T cell repertoires in COVID-19. Study-wide context: Specimens from acute and convalescent COVID-19 originated in the United States, Italy and Spain.

Germline CDR1 LNHDA, CDR2 SQIVND (reference sequence). This CDR3 has 13 amino acids. Between the trimmed V and J ends, which lost 7 bases and 0 bases, there was a span of 9 bases. Source study methods: Amplification from reference gene primers served as the basis for estimated nucleated cell counts. TCRdb keeps only in-frame clones here, not all; method: immunoSEQ multiplex PCR. The V and J calls and clone size are taken from that table; D and trimming were inferred from the DNA. The repertoire holds about 200,000 clones, with about nine tenths as singletons. This study enrolled people aged roughly 18 to 89 from around 26 US geographic areas. Among Cohort 3 donors, those recovered had two negative PCRs, clearance, or symptom resolution.

The source of this sequence is a woman in her thirties who had recovered from COVID-19. Sequencing was done on a sample of PBMCs or T cells enriched from blood (not recorded which). V gene TRBV19 combines with J gene TRBJ1-2; no clear D gene. Here the CDR3 DNA reads TGTGCCAGTATCGGCAGGACTAACTATGGCTACACCTTC. Translating gives CASIGRTNYGYTF.